A selection of T cell receptor beta chains follows, all from one sample in a study of T cell repertoires in cytomegalovirus infection. TCRdb redid the calling of the reads with MiXCR, one entry per CDR3 protein. The table includes some 150,000 distinct CDR3 sequences, about a quarter detected once. Sequenced material: PBMCs. These receptors were obtained from a human donor in good health (CMV status not recorded). Some clones in this sample may be carry-over from other donors' samples. Both conserved end residues are trimmed from each CDR3. Fields, in order: V gene, J gene, CDR3 protein.

>TRBV7-3|TRBJ2-6
ASSLKAGGRPGANVLT
>TRBV7-9|TRBJ2-1
ASGVIRDRADEQF
>TRBV6-5|TRBJ1-1
ASSYSSQGGNTEAF
>TRBV7-2|TRBJ1-1
ASSAPAPPEAF
>TRBV10-3|TRBJ2-1
ATADLSSYNEQF
>TRBV12-3/TRBV12-4|TRBJ2-2
ASSPVQEFGGELF
>TRBV28|TRBJ2-3
ASSPLQGSTDTQY
>TRBV4-1|TRBJ2-1
ASSQFPSGSGVGNEQF
>TRBV7-3|TRBJ2-2
ASSSGTPNTGELF
>TRBV11-3|TRBJ2-5
ASSSLPPQVRGETQY
>TRBV5-5|TRBJ1-1
ASSLRVSEAF
>TRBV20-1|TRBJ1-2
SARGLGTNGILYGYT
>TRBV6-6|TRBJ2-7
ASTNPGGVYEQY
>TRBV12-3/TRBV12-4|TRBJ2-7
ASSGQTGAYEQY
>TRBV11-2|TRBJ2-5
ASSFGGTKETQY